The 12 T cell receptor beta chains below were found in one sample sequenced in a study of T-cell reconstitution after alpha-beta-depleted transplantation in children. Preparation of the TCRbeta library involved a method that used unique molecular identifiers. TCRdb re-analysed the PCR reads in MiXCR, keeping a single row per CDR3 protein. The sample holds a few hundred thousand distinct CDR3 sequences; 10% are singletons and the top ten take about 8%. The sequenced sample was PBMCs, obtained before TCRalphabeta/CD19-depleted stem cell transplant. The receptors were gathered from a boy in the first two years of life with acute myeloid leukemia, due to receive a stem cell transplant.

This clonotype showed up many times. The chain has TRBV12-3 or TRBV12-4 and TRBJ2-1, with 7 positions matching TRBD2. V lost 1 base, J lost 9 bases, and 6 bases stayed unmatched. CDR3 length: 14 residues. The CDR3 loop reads CASSLVTRGVEQFF. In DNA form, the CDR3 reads TGTGCCAGCAGTTTAGTAACACGGGGGGTTGAGCAGTTCTTC.

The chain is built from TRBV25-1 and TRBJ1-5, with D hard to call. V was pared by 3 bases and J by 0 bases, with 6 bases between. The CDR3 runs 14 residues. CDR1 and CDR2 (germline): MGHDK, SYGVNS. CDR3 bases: TGTGCCAGCAGTGACGGGTTTAGCAATCAGCCCCAGCATTTT. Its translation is CASSDGFSNQPQHF. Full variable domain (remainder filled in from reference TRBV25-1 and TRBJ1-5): EADIYQTPRYLVIGTGKKITLECSQTMGHDKMYWYQQDPGMELHLIHYSYGVNSTEKGDLSSESTVSRIRTEHFPLTLESARPSHTSQYLCASSDGFSNQPQHFGDGTRLSIL.

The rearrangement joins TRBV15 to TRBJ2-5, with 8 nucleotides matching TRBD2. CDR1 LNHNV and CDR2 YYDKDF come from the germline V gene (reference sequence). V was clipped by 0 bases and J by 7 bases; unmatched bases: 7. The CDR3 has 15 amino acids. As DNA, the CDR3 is TGTGCCACCAGCAGAGATGGGACTAGTCTCGGGACCCAGTACTTC. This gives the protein CATSRDGTSLGTQYF.

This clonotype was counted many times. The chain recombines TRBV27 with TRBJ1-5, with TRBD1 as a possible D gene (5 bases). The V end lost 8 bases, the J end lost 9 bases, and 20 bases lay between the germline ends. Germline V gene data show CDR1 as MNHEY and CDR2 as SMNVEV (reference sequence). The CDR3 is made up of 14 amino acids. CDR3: CASRAGVLEWPQHF. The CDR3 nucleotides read TGTGCCAGCCGTGCGGGGGTCCTAGAGTGGCCCCAGCATTTT.

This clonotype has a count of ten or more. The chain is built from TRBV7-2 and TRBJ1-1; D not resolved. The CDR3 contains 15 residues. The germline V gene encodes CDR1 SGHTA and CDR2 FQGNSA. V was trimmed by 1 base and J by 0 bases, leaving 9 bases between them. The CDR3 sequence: CASSLDAHVNTEAFF. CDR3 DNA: TGTGCCAGCAGCTTAGATGCTCACGTGAACACTGAAGCTTTCTTT.

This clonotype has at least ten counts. This CDR3 reads CASSASTGSRDNEQFF. The CDR3, as DNA: TGTGCCAGCAGTGCCTCTACAGGGAGTAGAGACAATGAGCAGTTCTTC. The rearrangement uses TRBV25-1 and TRBJ2-1, with D perhaps TRBD1 (6 bases). V was clipped by 4 bases and J by 5 bases, with 18 bases between them. CDR1 is MGHDK and CDR2 is SYGVNS in the germline V gene. This CDR3 region has 16 residues.

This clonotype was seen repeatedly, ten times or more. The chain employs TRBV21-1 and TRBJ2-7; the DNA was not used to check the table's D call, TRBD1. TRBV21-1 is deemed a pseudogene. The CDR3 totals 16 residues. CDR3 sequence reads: CASSSRAADRAYEQYF. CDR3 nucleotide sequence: TGTGCCAGCAGCAGCCGAGCCGCGGACAGGGCCTACGAGCAGTACTTC.

The CDR3 protein is CATRPVEGDVTQYF. CDR3 nucleotides: TGTGCCACCCGGCCGGTAGAAGGAGACGTTACGCAGTATTTT. The V and J genes are TRBV28 and TRBJ2-3; D call uncertain. The CDR3 runs to 14 residues. V gave up 10 bases and J gave up 8 bases, with 22 bases separating them. In germline, CDR1 is MDHEN, CDR2 SYDVKM.

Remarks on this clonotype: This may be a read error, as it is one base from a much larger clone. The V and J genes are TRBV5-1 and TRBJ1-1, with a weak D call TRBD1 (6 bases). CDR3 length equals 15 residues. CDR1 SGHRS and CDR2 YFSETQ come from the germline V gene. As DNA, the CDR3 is TGCGCCAGCAGCTTGTCAGGGGCCGTGAACCCTGAAGCTTTCTTT. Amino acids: CASSLSGAVNPEAFF.

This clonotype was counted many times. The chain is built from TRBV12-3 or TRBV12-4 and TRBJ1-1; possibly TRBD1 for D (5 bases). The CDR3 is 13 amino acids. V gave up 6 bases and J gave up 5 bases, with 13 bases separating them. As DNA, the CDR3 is TGTGCCAGCAGCCCCAGGGAAGATACTGAAGCTTTCTTT. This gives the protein CASSPREDTEAFF.

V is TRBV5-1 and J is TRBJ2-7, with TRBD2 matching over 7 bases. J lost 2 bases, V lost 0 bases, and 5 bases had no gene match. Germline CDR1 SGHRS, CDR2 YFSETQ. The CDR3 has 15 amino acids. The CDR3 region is CASSLGRDYTYEQYF. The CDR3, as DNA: TGCGCCAGCAGCTTGGGCCGGGACTATACCTACGAGCAGTACTTC.

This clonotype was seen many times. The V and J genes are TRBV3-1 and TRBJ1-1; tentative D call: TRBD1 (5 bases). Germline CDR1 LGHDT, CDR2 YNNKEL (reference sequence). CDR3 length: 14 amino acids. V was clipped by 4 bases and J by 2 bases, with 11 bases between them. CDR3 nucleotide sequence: TGTGCCAGCAGCCCGACAGCCCCAAACACTGAAGCTTTCTTT. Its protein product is CASSPTAPNTEAFF.